Shown below are 23 T cell receptor beta chains from a single sample sequenced in a study of identical twins. Using its own MiXCR run on the 5' RACE reads, TCRdb lists one record per CDR3 protein. The top ten clones hold 0.25% to 0.3% of a sample with roughly 1,500,000 distinct CDR3 sequences, 32% of them seen once. Sequencing used cord blood. Receptors originate from a newborn girl in good health.

This chain uses TRBV7-2 with TRBJ1-6; D is possibly TRBD1 (6 bases). Per the germline V gene, CDR1 is SGHTA and CDR2 is FQGNSA. V was cut by 6 bases and J by 5 bases, with 14 bases left in between. The CDR3 length is 15 residues. DNA for the CDR3: TGTGCCAGCAGTCTCAGACAGGTGCATAATTCACCCCTCCACTTT. Translated: CASSLRQVHNSPLHF.

This clonotype was counted only a few times. The CDR3 here is CSAQGAGMNSPLHF. CDR3 bases: TGCAGTGCCCAGGGGGCGGGGATGAATTCACCCCTCCACTTT. This chain links TRBV20-1 with TRBJ1-6, with TRBD1 identical over 8 bases. V shed 6 bases and J 7 bases; nucleotides not matched to a gene: 8. Germline CDR1 and CDR2: DFQATT and SNEGSKA (reference sequence). The CDR3 is 14 amino acids.

This clonotype occurred a few times. This chain connects TRBV29-1 to TRBJ1-5; TRBD1 is a possible D gene (5 bases). CDR1 and CDR2 from the germline V gene are SQVTM and ANQGSEA. The V and J ends lost 1 base and 3 bases respectively, with 10 bases between them. This CDR3 comprises 14 residues. The CDR3 region is CSVEVGGVNQPQHF. The DNA of the CDR3 is TGCAGCGTTGAAGTCGGGGGGGTCAATCAGCCCCAGCATTTT.

This clonotype has more than one count but fewer than ten. The chain links TRBV7-2 to TRBJ2-7, with D perhaps TRBD1 (6 bases). The germline V gene encodes CDR1 SGHTA and CDR2 FQGNSA. The V end lost 9 bases, the J end lost 1 base, and 10 bases lay between the germline ends. This CDR3 has 12 amino acids. Here the CDR3 DNA reads TGTGCCAGTACCGGACAGTCCTACGAGCAGTACTTC. Protein product: CASTGQSYEQYF. Combining the CDR3 with reference TRBV7-2 and TRBJ2-7 gives the whole variable domain GAGVSQSPSNKVTEKGKDVELRCDPISGHTALYWYRQSLGQGLEFLIYFQGNSAPDKSGLPSDRFSAERTGGSVSTLTIQRTQQEDSAVYLCASTGQSYEQYFGPGTRLTVT.

The chain links TRBV9 to TRBJ1-1, with D tentatively TRBD1 (5 bases). Germline V gene lookup returns CDR1 SGDLS and CDR2 YYNGEE. This CDR3 comprises 14 residues. V was cut by 8 bases and J by 1 base, with 15 bases left in between. The CDR3 loop is CASRRGNRNTEAFF. The CDR3 DNA reads TGTGCCAGTCGGCGGGGGAACAGGAACACTGAAGCTTTCTTT.

This clonotype showed up just a few times. This clone may be a read error of a much larger clone one base away. The genes are TRBV6-2 or TRBV6-3 and TRBJ2-7; D gene unclear. Germline CDR1 and CDR2: MNHEY and SVGEGT. The CDR3 has 12 amino acids. The V and J ends lost 6 bases and 2 bases respectively, with 8 bases between them. CDR3 region: CASSPYPYEQYF. In nucleotides, the CDR3 is TGTGCCAGCAGCCCCTACCCCTACGAGCAGTACTTC.

V and J are TRBV3-1 and TRBJ1-2; 7 nucleotides line up with TRBD1. The CDR3 sequence is 14 residues long. Germline V gives CDR1 LGHDT, CDR2 YNNKEL (reference sequence). Germline trimming cut 1 base from V and 6 bases from J; bases unmatched to any gene: 5. The CDR3 region is CASSQGQGQNGYTF. For the CDR3, the DNA is TGTGCCAGCAGCCAAGGACAGGGACAGAATGGCTACACCTTC.

There are a few counts of this clonotype. The rearrangement links TRBV5-6 to TRBJ1-2; TRBD1 matches at 7 bases. After removal of 0 bases from V and 5 bases from J, the junction contained 13 bases not matched to a gene. CDR3 length: 17 residues. Germline values: CDR1 SGHDT, CDR2 YYEEEE. CDR3 sequence reads: CASSLAVQARGRYGYTF. The CDR3 coding sequence is TGTGCCAGCAGCTTGGCCGTACAGGCCAGGGGGAGATATGGCTACACCTTC.

This clonotype came up a few times. The J gene is TRBJ1-1, the V gene TRBV7-2, with a possible D match to TRBD1 (5 bases). The CDR3 consists of 15 residues. Germline V lookup: CDR1 SGHTA, CDR2 FQGNSA. Trimming stripped 2 bases from V and 0 bases from J, with 10 bases between. The CDR3 protein is CASSLMGTMNTEAFF. CDR3 sequence (DNA): TGTGCCAGCAGCTTAATGGGGACTATGAACACTGAAGCTTTCTTT.

This sequence joins TRBV7-2 and TRBJ1-6; D possibly corresponds to TRBD1 (5 bases). The length of the CDR3 is 15 residues. V lost 1 base to trimming and J lost 4 bases, with 8 bases between them. Germline assignment: CDR1 SGHTA and CDR2 FQGNSA. For the CDR3, the DNA is TGTGCCAGCAGCTTAGAGGAGGGGTATAATTCACCCCTCCACTTT. It encodes CASSLEEGYNSPLHF. The whole variable domain, remainder taken from reference TRBV7-2 and TRBJ1-6, is GAGVSQSPSNKVTEKGKDVELRCDPISGHTALYWYRQSLGQGLEFLIYFQGNSAPDKSGLPSDRFSAERTGGSVSTLTIQRTQQEDSAVYLCASSLEEGYNSPLHFGNGTRLTVT.

This clonotype was seen only a few times. The V gene is TRBV4-2, the J gene TRBJ1-5; 7 bases match TRBD1. With V trimmed by 0 bases and J by 5 bases, 7 bases remained unmatched. The germline V gene has CDR1 LGHNA and CDR2 YNFKEQ. The CDR3 has 16 residues. CDR3 loop: CASSQDGQAWDQPQHF. The CDR3 bases are TGTGCCAGCAGCCAAGATGGACAGGCTTGGGATCAGCCCCAGCATTTT.

The gene calls are TRBV11-2 and TRBJ1-2; D perhaps matches TRBD1 (5 bases). Germline V CDR1 and CDR2: SGHAT, FQNNGV. The V and J ends lost 1 base and 6 bases respectively, with 18 bases between them. The CDR3 is 16 amino acids. This CDR3 reads CASSLGGRVSSNGYTF. The CDR3, as DNA: TGTGCCAGCAGCTTAGGGGGCAGGGTGTCATCGAATGGCTACACCTTC. Combining the CDR3 with reference TRBV11-2 and TRBJ1-2 gives the whole variable domain EAGVAQSPRYKIIEKRQSVAFWCNPISGHATLYWYQQILGQGPKLLIQFQNNGVVDDSQLPKDRFSAERLKGVDSTLKIQPAKLEDSAVYLCASSLGGRVSSNGYTFGSGTRLTVV.

This clonotype was seen only a few times. The chain combines TRBV14 with TRBJ2-3, with a weak D call TRBD1 (5 bases). The V gene's germline CDR1 is SGHDN and CDR2 FVKESK. The V and J ends lost 4 bases and 0 bases respectively, with 17 bases between them. The CDR3 length is 17 residues. The CDR3 loop reads CASSPQGRGTSTDTQYF. Written as DNA, the CDR3 is TGTGCCAGCAGCCCCCAAGGAAGGGGTACAAGCACAGATACGCAGTATTTT. Based on the CDR3 plus reference TRBV14 and TRBJ2-3, the full variable domain is EAGVTQFPSHSVIEKGQTVTLRCDPISGHDNLYWYRRVMGKEIKFLLHFVKESKQDESGMPNNRFLAERTGGTYSTLKVQPAELEDSGVYFCASSPQGRGTSTDTQYFGPGTRLTVL.

The CDR3 here is CASSQVSPETQYF. DNA for the CDR3: TGCGCCAGCAGCCAAGTTTCCCCGGAGACCCAGTACTTC. The chain uses TRBV4-1 and TRBJ2-5, with D hard to call. V lost 1 base and J 5 bases, leaving 8 bases between the germline ends. Germline V gene sequence: CDR1 MGHRA, CDR2 YSYEKL. CDR3 length: 13 residues.

This clonotype was found a few times. In nucleotides, the CDR3 is TGCAGTGCTATGCCTGTGCTAGCGGGAGGGTACAATGAGCAGTTCTTC. Translating it yields CSAMPVLAGGYNEQFF. The rearrangement uses TRBV20-1 and TRBJ2-1; 12 bases agree with TRBD2. Looked up from germline, CDR1 is DFQATT and CDR2 is SNEGSKA (reference sequence). This CDR3 contains 16 residues. V gave up 4 bases and J gave up 4 bases; unmatched junction bases: 8.

The chain carries TRBV6-1 and TRBJ2-1; D remains unclear. Trimming removed 2 bases at V and 10 bases at J, with 6 bases between. CDR1 is MNHNS, CDR2 SASEGT, per germline. This CDR3 contains 11 residues. CDR3 in amino acids: CASSEIGEQFF. As DNA, the CDR3 is TGTGCCAGCAGTGAAATTGGCGAGCAGTTCTTC.

This clonotype was counted at least ten times. J is TRBJ1-4 and V is TRBV28, with D unclear. Germline values: CDR1 MDHEN, CDR2 SYDVKM. This CDR3 region has 14 residues. The germline V and J ends were trimmed by 3 bases and 2 bases, with 7 bases remaining between them. CDR3 loop: CASSFPGTNEKLFF. The CDR3 DNA follows: TGTGCCAGCAGTTTTCCGGGGACTAATGAAAAACTGTTTTTT.

This clonotype came up a few times. J is TRBJ2-6 and V is TRBV25-1, with unresolved D. Germline loops: CDR1 MGHDK, CDR2 SYGVNS. The germline V and J ends were trimmed by 2 bases and 2 bases, with 10 bases remaining between them. The CDR3 is 16 residues long. Here the CDR3 reads CASSESLGAGANVLTF. The DNA for the CDR3 is TGTGCCAGCAGTGAAAGTCTTGGTGCTGGGGCCAACGTCCTGACTTTC.

This clonotype has only one observation. CDR3 amino acids: CATSDSGRANTGELFF. In nucleotides, the CDR3 is TGTGCCACCAGTGATTCGGGCAGGGCGAACACCGGGGAGCTGTTTTTT. The V call is TRBV24-1, the J call TRBJ2-2, with D perhaps matching TRBD1 (5 bases). CDR1 is KGHDR, CDR2 SFDVKD, per germline. Trimming stripped 2 bases from V and 0 bases from J, with 9 bases between. This CDR3 comprises 16 residues.

The chain uses TRBV20-1 and TRBJ2-1, with D perhaps TRBD2 (7 bases). Trimming removed 2 bases at V and 1 base at J, with 15 bases between. This CDR3 region has 16 residues. Germline V gene sequence: CDR1 DFQATT, CDR2 SNEGSKA (reference sequence). The chain's CDR3 is CSARRGGALSYNEQFF. The CDR3 DNA sequence: TGCAGTGCTAGAAGGGGGGGGGCCTTATCCTACAATGAGCAGTTCTTC.

This clonotype came up a few times. This chain uses TRBV20-1 with TRBJ1-2; D gene unclear. Germline assignment: CDR1 DFQATT and CDR2 SNEGSKA (reference sequence). The V and J ends lost 4 bases and 4 bases respectively, with 16 bases between them. CDR3 size: 14 residues. The CDR3 loop reads CSATSKGTRYGYTF. In DNA, the CDR3 is TGCAGTGCTACCTCCAAGGGTACCCGCTATGGCTACACCTTC.

This clonotype occurred a few times. V gene TRBV3-1 combines with J gene TRBJ1-2, with a weak D call TRBD1 (6 bases). V was pared by 4 bases and J by 4 bases, with 16 bases between. CDR1 LGHDT and CDR2 YNNKEL come from the germline V gene (reference sequence). This CDR3 spans 15 amino acids. CDR3 in DNA: TGTGCCAGCAGCCCCGGTCCTCAAGGGGGCTATGGCTACACCTTC. This translates into CASSPGPQGGYGYTF.

This clonotype has just a few counts. The chain joins TRBV10-3 to TRBJ1-2, with 9 bases identical to TRBD1. The length of the CDR3 is 14 residues. Germline loops: CDR1 ENHRY, CDR2 SYGVKD. The J segment lost 4 bases and the V segment lost 7 bases, leaving 7 bases of the junction unmatched. CDR3 bases: TGTGCCATCACCACGGACAGGGGCACCTATGGCTACACCTTC. Translating it yields CAITTDRGTYGYTF.